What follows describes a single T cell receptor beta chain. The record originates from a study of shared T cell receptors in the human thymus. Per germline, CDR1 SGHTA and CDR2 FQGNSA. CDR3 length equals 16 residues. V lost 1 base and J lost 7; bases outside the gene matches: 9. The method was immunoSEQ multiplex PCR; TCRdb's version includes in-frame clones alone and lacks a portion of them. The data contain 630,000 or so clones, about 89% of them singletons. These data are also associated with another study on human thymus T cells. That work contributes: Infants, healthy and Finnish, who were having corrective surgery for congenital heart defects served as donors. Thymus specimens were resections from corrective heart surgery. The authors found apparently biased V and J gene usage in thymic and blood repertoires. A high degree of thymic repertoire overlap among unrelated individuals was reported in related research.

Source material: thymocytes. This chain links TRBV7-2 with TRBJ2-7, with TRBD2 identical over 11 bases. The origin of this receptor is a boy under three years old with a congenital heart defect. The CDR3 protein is CASSLGRTSGPLEQYF. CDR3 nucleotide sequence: TGTGCCAGCAGCTTAGGACGGACTAGCGGGCCTTTGGAGCAGTACTTC.